This T cell receptor (beta chain) was found in a study of cytomegalovirus exposure and HLA in healthy donors. The CDR3 runs to 16 residues. Trimming left V 4 bases short and J 0 bases short, with 13 bases between. Germline V gives CDR1 MDHEN, CDR2 SYDVKM. Profiled with immunoSEQ multiplex PCR; TCRdb holds only in-frame clones, not every one. The profile shows around 150,000 clones, 70% to 85% of them singletons. Study-level points and caveats: There were a few CMV-associated chains whose specificity for CMV antigens was confirmed in vitro. Overall, under 200 TCR beta chains were annotated as cytomegalovirus-associated.

Concerning this clone: What it binds is not known.

Sequenced material: PBMCs. The sequence derives from a man aged 30 to 39 in good health and CMV-seropositive. This rearrangement joins TRBV28 to TRBJ1-3; tentatively, D is TRBD1 (5 bases). CDR3 sequence: CASSSPGGSSGNTIYF. CDR3 coding DNA: TGTGCCAGCAGTTCACCGGGGGGGAGCTCTGGAAACACCATATATTTT. Variable domain in full (rest from reference TRBV28 and TRBJ1-3): DVKVTQSSRYLVKRTGEKVFLECVQDMDHENMFWYRQDPGLGLRLIYFSYDVKMKEKGDIPEGYSVSREKKERFSLILESASTNQTSMYLCASSSPGGSSGNTIYFGEGSWLTVV.